The 8 T cell receptor beta chains in this list originate from one sample, sequenced in a study of blood T cell repertoires in COVID-19. Assay: immunoSEQ multiplex PCR; the TCRdb copy retains only in-frame clones and omits some. Here the sample spans approximately 140,000 clones, 85% to 90% being singletons. Sequences were obtained from peripheral blood. These TCRs come from a man in his fifties with active or convalescent COVID-19.

The chain is built from TRBV5-5 and TRBJ1-5; no firm D call. The V end lost 0 bases, the J end lost 0 bases, and 7 bases lay between the germline ends. This CDR3 contains 15 residues. Germline CDR1 is SGHKS and CDR2 is YYEKEE (reference sequence). CDR3 DNA sequence: TGTGCCAGCAGCTTGGACAGTCTTAGCAATCAGCCCCAGCATTTT. It encodes CASSLDSLSNQPQHF.

This clone appeared once. V usage is TRBV9 and J usage is TRBJ2-1, with 8 bases that match TRBD2. In germline, CDR1 is SGDLS, CDR2 YYNGEE. This CDR3 spans 17 amino acids. V was clipped by 4 bases and J by 0 bases; unmatched bases: 9. The CDR3 region has the DNA TGTGCCAGCAGCCCGACTACTAGCGGATACTCCTACAATGAGCAGTTCTTC. This translates into CASSPTTSGYSYNEQFF.

J is TRBJ1-4 and V is TRBV27, with 8 bases matching TRBD1. The V segment lost 1 base and the J segment 8 bases; nucleotides outside the gene matches: 6. The CDR3 runs 15 residues. CDR1 and CDR2 (germline): MNHEY, SMNVEV (reference sequence). CDR3 protein: CASSLWQGAGEKLFF. CDR3 nucleotides: TGTGCCAGCAGTTTATGGCAGGGGGCGGGGGAAAAACTGTTTTTT.

V is TRBV5-6 and J is TRBJ1-5; 7 bases agree with TRBD1. V was pared by 3 bases and J by 2 bases, with 8 bases of the junction left unmatched. Germline CDR1 is SGHDT and CDR2 is YYEEEE. The CDR3 is 16 amino acids. This CDR3 reads CASSSVRDRGNQPQHF. CDR3 sequence (DNA): TGTGCCAGCAGCTCGGTACGCGACAGGGGCAATCAGCCCCAGCATTTT.

This clone was picked up a small number of times. V and J are TRBV27 and TRBJ2-7; the D is unclear. V dropped 6 bases and J dropped 2 bases, with 17 bases sitting between them. The CDR3 loop spans 15 amino acids. Germline assignment: CDR1 MNHEY and CDR2 SMNVEV (reference sequence). The CDR3 loop is CASSPTALLTYEQYF. The DNA of the CDR3 is TGTGCCAGCAGCCCGACTGCCTTACTAACCTACGAGCAGTACTTC.

V usage is TRBV5-1 and J usage is TRBJ2-1, with 11 bases aligning to TRBD2. The CDR3 totals 16 residues. Germline V gene lookup returns CDR1 SGHRS and CDR2 YFSETQ. J was trimmed by 3 bases and V by 4 bases; bases with no gene match: 6. CDR3 residues: CASSPLAGANYNEQFF. The CDR3 nucleotides read TGCGCCAGCAGCCCACTAGCGGGGGCCAACTACAATGAGCAGTTCTTC.

The chain couples TRBV12-5 to TRBJ1-1; 7 nucleotides match TRBD1. The CDR3 consists of 13 residues. V trimming: 7 bases; J trimming: 0 bases; junction bases outside the gene matches: 2. Germline CDR1 is LGHNT and CDR2 is FRNRAP. This chain's CDR3 is CASEGQMNTEAFF. The CDR3 DNA sequence: TGTGCTAGTGAGGGACAGATGAACACTGAAGCTTTCTTT. The full variable domain, completed using reference TRBV12-5 and TRBJ1-1, is DARVTQTPRHKVTEMGQEVTMRCQPILGHNTVFWYRQTMMQGLELLAYFRNRAPLDDSGMPKDRFSAEMPDATLATLKIQPSEPRDSAVYFCASEGQMNTEAFFGQGTRLTVV.

The chain is built from TRBV28 and TRBJ2-7; a weak D match, TRBD1 (6 bases). Germline CDR1 reads MDHEN; CDR2 reads SYDVKM. V lost 7 bases and J lost 4, with 11 bases in between. This CDR3 spans 12 amino acids. The CDR3 loop reads CASTRTDYEQYF. DNA of the CDR3: TGTGCCAGCACCCGGACAGATTACGAGCAGTACTTC.